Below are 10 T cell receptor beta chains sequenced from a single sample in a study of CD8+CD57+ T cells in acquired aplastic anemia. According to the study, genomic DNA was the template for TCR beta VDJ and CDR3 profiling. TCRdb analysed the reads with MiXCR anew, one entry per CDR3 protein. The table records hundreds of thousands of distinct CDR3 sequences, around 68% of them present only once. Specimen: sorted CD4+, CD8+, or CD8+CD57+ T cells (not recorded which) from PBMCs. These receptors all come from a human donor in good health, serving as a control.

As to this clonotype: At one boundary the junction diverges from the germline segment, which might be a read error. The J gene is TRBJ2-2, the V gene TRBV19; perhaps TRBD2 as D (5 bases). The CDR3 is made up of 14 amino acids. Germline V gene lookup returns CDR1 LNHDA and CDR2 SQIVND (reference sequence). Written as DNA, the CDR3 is TGTGCCAGTATGGCCTTGTTGGGAACCGGGGAGCTGCTTTTT. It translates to CASMALLGTGELLF.

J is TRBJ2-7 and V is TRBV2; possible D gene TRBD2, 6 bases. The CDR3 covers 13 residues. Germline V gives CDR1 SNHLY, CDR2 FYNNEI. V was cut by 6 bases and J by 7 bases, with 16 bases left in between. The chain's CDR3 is CASRATSTSEQYV. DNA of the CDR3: TGTGCCAGCAGGGCCACTAGCACGAGTGAGCAGTACGTC.

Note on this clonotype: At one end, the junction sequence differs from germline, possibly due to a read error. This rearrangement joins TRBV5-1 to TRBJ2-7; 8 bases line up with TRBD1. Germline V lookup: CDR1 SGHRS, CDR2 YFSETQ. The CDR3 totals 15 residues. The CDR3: CASSFASGGYYEQYF. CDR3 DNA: TGTGCCAGCAGCTTCGCCTCAGGGGGCTACTACGAGCAGTACTTC. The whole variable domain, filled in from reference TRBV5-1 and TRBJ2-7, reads KAGVTQTPRYLIKTRGQQVTLSCSPISGHRSVSWYQQTPGQGLQFLFEYFSETQRNKGNFPGRFSGRQFSNSRSEMNVSTLELGDSALYLCASSFASGGYYEQYFGPGTRLTVT.

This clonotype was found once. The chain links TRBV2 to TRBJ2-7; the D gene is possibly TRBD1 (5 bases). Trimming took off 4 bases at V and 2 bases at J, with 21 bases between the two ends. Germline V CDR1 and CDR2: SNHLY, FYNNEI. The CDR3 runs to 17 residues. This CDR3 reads CASSGESGRSLPYEQYF. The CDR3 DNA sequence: TGTGCCAGCAGTGGAGAATCAGGGCGATCGCTACCCTACGAGCAGTACTTC.

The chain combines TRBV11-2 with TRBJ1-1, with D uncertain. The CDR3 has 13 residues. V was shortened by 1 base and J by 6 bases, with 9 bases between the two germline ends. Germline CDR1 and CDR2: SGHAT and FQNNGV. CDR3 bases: TGTGCCAGCAGCTTAGGGGCCTCTTCTGAAGCTTTCTTT. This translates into CASSLGASSEAFF.

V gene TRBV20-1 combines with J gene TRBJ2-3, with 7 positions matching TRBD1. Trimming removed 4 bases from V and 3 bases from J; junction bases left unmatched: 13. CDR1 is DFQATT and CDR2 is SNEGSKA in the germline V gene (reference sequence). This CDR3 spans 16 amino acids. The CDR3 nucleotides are TGCAGTGCTACAGGGACAGCGGAGAATTGGACAGATACGCAGTATTTT. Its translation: CSATGTAENWTDTQYF.

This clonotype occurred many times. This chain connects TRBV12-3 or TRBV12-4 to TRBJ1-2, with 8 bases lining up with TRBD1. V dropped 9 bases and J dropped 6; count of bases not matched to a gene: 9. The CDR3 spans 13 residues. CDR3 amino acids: CASTSWDRHGYTF. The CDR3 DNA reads TGTGCCAGTACCTCCTGGGACAGGCATGGCTACACCTTC.

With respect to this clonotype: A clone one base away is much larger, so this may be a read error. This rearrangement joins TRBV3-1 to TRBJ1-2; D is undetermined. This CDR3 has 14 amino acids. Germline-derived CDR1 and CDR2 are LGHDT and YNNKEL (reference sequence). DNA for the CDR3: TGTGCCAGCAGCCAGGACCCCTCTAACTATGGCTACGCCTTC. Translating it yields CASSQDPSNYGYAF.

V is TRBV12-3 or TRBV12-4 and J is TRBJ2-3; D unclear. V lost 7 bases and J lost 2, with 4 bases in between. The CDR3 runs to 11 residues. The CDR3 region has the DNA TGTGCCAGCACCGTCACAGATACGCAGTATTTT. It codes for CASTVTDTQYF.

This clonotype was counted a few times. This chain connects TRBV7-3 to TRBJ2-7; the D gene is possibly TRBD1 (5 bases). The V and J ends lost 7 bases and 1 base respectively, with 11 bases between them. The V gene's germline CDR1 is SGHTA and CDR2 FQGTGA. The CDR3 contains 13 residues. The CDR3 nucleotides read TGTGCCAGCAAGGTGAGACAGTCCTACGAGCAGTACTTC. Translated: CASKVRQSYEQYF.